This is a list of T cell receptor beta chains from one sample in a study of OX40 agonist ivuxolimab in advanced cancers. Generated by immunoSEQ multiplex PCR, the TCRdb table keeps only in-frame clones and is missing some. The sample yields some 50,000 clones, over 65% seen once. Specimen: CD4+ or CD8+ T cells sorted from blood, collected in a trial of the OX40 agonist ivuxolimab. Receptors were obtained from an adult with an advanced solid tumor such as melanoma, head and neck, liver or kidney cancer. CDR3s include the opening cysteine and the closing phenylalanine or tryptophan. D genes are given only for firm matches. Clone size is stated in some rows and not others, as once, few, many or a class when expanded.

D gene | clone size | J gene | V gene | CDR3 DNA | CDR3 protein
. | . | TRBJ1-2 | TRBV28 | TGTGCCAGCAGTTCGGGGGTATTTTATGGCTACACCTTC | CASSSGVFYGYTF
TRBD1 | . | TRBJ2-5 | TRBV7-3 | TGTGCCAGCAGCTTAATCCCGGGACAGGGTTTCGAGACCCAGTACTTC | CASSLIPGQGFETQYF
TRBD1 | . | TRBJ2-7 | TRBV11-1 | TGTGCCAGCAGCTTAGACAGGGGGTCCTACGAGCAGTACTTC | CASSLDRGSYEQYF
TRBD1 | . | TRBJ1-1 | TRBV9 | TGTGCCAGCAGCGGAGCAGGGGGCAGTAAATACACTGAAGCTTTCTTT | CASSGAGGSKYTEAFF
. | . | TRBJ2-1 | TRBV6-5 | TGTGCCAGCAGTTACTTTGGTCCTAGCTGGGGGCAGTTCTTC | CASSYFGPSWGQFF
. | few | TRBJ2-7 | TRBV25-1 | TGTGCCAGCAGTGATTTGGGGGCAGACTCCTACGAGCAGTACTTC | CASSDLGADSYEQYF
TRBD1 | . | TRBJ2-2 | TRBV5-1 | TGCGCCAGCAGTCCGGGACAGAAGAACACCGGGGAGCTGTTTTTT | CASSPGQKNTGELFF
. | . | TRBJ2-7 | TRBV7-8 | TGTGCCAGCAGCGTACAGGGGGGGGTTAGCGAGCAGTACTTC | CASSVQGGVSEQYF
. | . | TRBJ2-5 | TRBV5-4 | TGTGCCAGCAGCTTGGGACAGCAAGAGACCCAGTACTTC | CASSLGQQETQYF
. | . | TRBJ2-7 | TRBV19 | TGTGCCAGTAGCCGGGACCAGTTCTACGAGCAGTACTTC | CASSRDQFYEQYF
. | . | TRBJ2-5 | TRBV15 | TGTGCCACCAGCAGAAACGGAGTGGGAGAGACCCAGTACTTC | CATSRNGVGETQYF
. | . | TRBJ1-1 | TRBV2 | TGTGCCAGCGGCAGGGACACTGAAGCTTTCTTT | CASGRDTEAFF
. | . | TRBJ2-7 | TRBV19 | TGTGCCAGTAGTAAATGGGTGGGCGACGAGCAGTACTTC | CASSKWVGDEQYF
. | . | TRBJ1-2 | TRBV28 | TGTGCCAGCAGTTTGTATCGGGGGGGATCAGGGAACTATGGCTACACCTTC | CASSLYRGGSGNYGYTF
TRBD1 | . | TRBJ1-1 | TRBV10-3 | TGTGCCAGCCAACCAGGACAGGGGGCTCTCAACACTGAAGCTTTCTTT | CASQPGQGALNTEAFF
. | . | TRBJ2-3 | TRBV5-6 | TGTGCCAGCAGCGACCGACAGAAGAGCACAGATACGCAGTATTTT | CASSDRQKSTDTQYF
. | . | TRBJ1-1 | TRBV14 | TGTGCCAGCAGCCAAACTCTGAACACTGAAGCTTTCTTT | CASSQTLNTEAFF
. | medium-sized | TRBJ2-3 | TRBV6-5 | TGTGCCAGCAGTCCCTACAGGGAAGATACGCAGTATTTT | CASSPYREDTQYF
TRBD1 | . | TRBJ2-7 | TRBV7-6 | TGTGCCAGCAGCTCAGGGACAGGGGCAGGGTACGAGCAGTACTTC | CASSSGTGAGYEQYF
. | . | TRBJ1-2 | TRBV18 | TGTGCCAGCTCACCACGGATAGGGCACTCCCTGCCGGATGGCTACACCTTC | CASSPRIGHSLPDGYTF
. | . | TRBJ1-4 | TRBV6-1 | TGTGCCAGCACCCTCAGCGAGGGGCGGTATGAAAAACTGTTTTTT | CASTLSEGRYEKLFF
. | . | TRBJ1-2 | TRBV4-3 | TGCGCCAGCAGCCAAGGGCGAGCCTATGGCTACACCTTC | CASSQGRAYGYTF
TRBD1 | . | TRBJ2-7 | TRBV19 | TGTGCCAGTAGTTACCAGACAGGGGAATTGGGGGCTTACGAGCAGTACTTC | CASSYQTGELGAYEQYF
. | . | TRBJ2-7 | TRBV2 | TGTGCCAGCAGTGAAACTTACGAGCAGTACTTC | CASSETYEQYF
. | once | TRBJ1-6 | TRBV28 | TGTGCCAGCAGTTTAGGCGGCAGGGTTAATTCACCCCTCCACTTT | CASSLGGRVNSPLHF
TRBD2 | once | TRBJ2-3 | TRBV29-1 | TGCAGCGTTGAATTCGCAGCGGGGGGGACTGCGCAGTATTTT | CSVEFAAGGTAQYF
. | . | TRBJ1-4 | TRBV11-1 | TGTGCCAGCAACAACGGGCTGGATGAAAAACTGTTTTTT | CASNNGLDEKLFF
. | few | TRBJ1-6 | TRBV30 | TGTGCCTGGAGCCTCGCCGGGGAGCCCCTCCACTTT | CAWSLAGEPLHF
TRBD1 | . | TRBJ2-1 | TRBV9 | TGTGCCAGCAGCAAGGAGGACAGGGGGTCTAGGGAGTTCTTC | CASSKEDRGSREFF
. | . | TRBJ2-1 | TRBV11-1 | TGTGCCAGCAGCTTGGCTTACGGGCCATACAATGAGCAGTTCTTC | CASSLAYGPYNEQFF
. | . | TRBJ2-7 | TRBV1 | TGCACCAGCAGCGCCCCAGACAGTCAACCCTCCTCGGCGCGCTACGAGCAGTACTTC | CTSSAPDSQPSSARYEQYF
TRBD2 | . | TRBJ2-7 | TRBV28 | TGTGCCAGCAGCTCCAATATGTGGACTAGCGCTTCCTACGAGCAGTACTTC | CASSSNMWTSASYEQYF
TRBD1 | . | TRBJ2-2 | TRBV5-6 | TGTGCCAGCAGCTTGGGGCAGGGGGTCGGGGAGCTGTTTTTT | CASSLGQGVGELFF
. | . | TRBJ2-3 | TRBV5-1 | TGCGCCAGCAGCGACCGGGACAGCACAGATACGCAGTATTTT | CASSDRDSTDTQYF
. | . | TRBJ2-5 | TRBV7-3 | TGTGCCAGCAGCTTGGGACCGACGCAGGAGACCCAGTACTTC | CASSLGPTQETQYF
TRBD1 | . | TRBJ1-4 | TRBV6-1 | TGTGCCAGCAGTCCCCCGGGACAGGGAGGCGAAAAACTGTTTTTT | CASSPPGQGGEKLFF
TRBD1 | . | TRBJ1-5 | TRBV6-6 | TGTGCCACTTCAGGGGGAAATCAGCCCCAGCATTTT | CATSGGNQPQHF
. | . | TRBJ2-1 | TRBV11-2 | . | CASSPGTSLRFGEQFF
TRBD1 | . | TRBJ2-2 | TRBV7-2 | TGTGCCAGCTCTCCTGTGACAGGGTTTTTTAATGCCGGGGAGCTGTTTTTT | CASSPVTGFFNAGELFF
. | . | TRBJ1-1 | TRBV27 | TGTGCCAGCAGTAAATTGGAGGGGGTAGAGACTGAAGCTTTCTTT | CASSKLEGVETEAFF
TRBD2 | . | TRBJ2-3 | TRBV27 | TGTGCCAGCAGGGGATACCCGGGGGGTACAGATACGCAGTATTTT | CASRGYPGGTDTQYF
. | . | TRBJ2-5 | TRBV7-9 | TGTGCCAGCAGCTTTGGGGCTGGGGAGACCCAGTACTTC | CASSFGAGETQYF
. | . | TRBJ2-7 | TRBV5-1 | TGCGCCAGCAGCTGGGGGGTTGGTACCTACGAGCAGTACTTC | CASSWGVGTYEQYF
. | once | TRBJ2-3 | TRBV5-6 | TGTGCCAGCAGCTTGCTCCAGTCGCAGTATTTT | CASSLLQSQYF
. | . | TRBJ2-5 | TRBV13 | TGTGCCAGCAGCTCCAGTGGGGAGATCGAGACCCAGTACTTC | CASSSSGEIETQYF
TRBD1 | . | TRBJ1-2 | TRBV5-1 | TGCGCCAGCAGCCCCGCCGGGACAGGGGATGCTAACTATGGCTACACCTTC | CASSPAGTGDANYGYTF
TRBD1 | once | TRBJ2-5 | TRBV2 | TGTGCCAGCATCAAATCTGGGACAGGAGGGAGTGAGACCCAGTACTTC | CASIKSGTGGSETQYF
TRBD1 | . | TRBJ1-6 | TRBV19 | TGTGCCACCAGCGGGACAGCGGATTCACCCCTCCACTTT | CATSGTADSPLHF
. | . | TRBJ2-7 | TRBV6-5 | TGTGCCAGCAGCGACCCGGGACACCCACCCTACGAGCAGTACTTC | CASSDPGHPPYEQYF
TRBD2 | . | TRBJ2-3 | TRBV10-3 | TGTGCCATCAGTGCGAGCGGGGGAACAAGGGATACGCAGTATTTT | CAISASGGTRDTQYF
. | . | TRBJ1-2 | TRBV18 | TGTGCCAGCTCACCACCGGCAGAAAAACGCGATGGCTACACCTTC | CASSPPAEKRDGYTF
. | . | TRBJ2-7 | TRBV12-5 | TGTGCTAGTGGTCCAGTCATTCTCCCCCATGAGCAGTACTTC | CASGPVILPHEQYF
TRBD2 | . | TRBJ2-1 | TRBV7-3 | TGTGCCAGCAGCGAGTCAGCGGGGGCGTACTACAATGAGCAGTTCTTC | CASSESAGAYYNEQFF
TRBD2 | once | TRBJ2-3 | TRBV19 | TGTGCCAGTAGTATAGACGTACCCAGCGGGGGGGCCCCTTCAGGAGATACGCAGTATTTT | CASSIDVPSGGAPSGDTQYF
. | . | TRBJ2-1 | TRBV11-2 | TGTGCCAGCAGCTTAGATCGGTATGAGCAGTTCTTC | CASSLDRYEQFF
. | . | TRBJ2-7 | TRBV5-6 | TGTGCCAGCACCCTTATAGGTTCTTCCTACGAGCAGTACTTC | CASTLIGSSYEQYF
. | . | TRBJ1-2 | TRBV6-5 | TGTGCCAGCAGATCGGGGGGCGGAGCTAACTATGGCTACACCTTC | CASRSGGGANYGYTF
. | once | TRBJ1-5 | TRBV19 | TGTGCCAGTAGAGACCTGGGGCCCCAGCATTTT | CASRDLGPQHF